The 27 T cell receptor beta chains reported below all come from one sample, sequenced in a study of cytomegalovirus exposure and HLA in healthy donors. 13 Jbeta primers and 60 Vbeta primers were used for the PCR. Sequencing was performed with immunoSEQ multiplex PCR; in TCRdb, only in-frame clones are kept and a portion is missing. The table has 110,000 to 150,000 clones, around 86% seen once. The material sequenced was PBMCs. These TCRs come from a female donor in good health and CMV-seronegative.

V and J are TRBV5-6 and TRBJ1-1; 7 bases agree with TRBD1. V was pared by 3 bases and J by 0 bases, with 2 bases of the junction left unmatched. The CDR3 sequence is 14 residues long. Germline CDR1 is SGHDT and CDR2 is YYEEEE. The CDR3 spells CASSWDRLNTEAFF. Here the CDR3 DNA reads TGTGCCAGCAGCTGGGACAGACTGAACACTGAAGCTTTCTTT. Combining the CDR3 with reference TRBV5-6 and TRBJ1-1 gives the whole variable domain DAGVTQSPTHLIKTRGQQVTLRCSPKSGHDTVSWYQQALGQGPQFIFQYYEEEERQRGNFPDRFSGHQFPNYSSELNVNALLLGDSALYLCASSWDRLNTEAFFGQGTRLTVV.

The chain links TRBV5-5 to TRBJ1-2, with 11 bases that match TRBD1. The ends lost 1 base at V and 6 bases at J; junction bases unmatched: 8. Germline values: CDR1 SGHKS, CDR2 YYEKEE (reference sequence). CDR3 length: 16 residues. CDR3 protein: CASSLTPGQGEDGYTF. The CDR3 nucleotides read TGTGCCAGCAGCTTGACCCCGGGACAGGGGGAAGATGGCTACACCTTC.

CDR3 in DNA: TGTGCCAGCAGTTATACAGGGTTTTGGTCAGATACGCAGTATTTT. Translating gives CASSYTGFWSDTQYF. This chain uses TRBV6-5 with TRBJ2-3; TRBD1 is a possible D gene (6 bases). V dropped 3 bases and J dropped 4 bases, with 14 bases sitting between them. Germline CDR1 reads MNHEY; CDR2 reads SVGAGI. The CDR3 covers 15 residues.

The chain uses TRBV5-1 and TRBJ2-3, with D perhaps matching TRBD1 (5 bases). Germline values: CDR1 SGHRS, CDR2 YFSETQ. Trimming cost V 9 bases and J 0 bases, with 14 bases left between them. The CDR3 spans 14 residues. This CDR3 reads CATRDSSSTDTQYF. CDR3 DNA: TGCGCCACCAGAGACAGCTCTAGCACAGATACGCAGTATTTT.

In nucleotides, the CDR3 is TGTGCCAGCAGTTACTCGGGGCCTGGGGATGAGCAGTTCTTC. Amino acids: CASSYSGPGDEQFF. The chain combines TRBV6-5 with TRBJ2-1, with D possibly matching TRBD1 (5 bases). CDR3 length: 14 amino acids. Looked up from germline, CDR1 is MNHEY and CDR2 is SVGAGI. Trimming pared 0 bases from V and 8 bases from J, leaving 11 bases between.

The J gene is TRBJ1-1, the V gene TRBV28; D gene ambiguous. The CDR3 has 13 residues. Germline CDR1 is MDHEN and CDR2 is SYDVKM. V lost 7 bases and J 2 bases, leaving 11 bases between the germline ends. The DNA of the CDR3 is TGTGCCAGCATGAGGCAGCTAAACACTGAAGCTTTCTTT. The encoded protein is CASMRQLNTEAFF.

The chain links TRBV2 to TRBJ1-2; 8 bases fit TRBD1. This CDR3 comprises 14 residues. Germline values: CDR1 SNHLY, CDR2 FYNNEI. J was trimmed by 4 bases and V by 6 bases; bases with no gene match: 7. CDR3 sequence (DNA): TGTGCCAGCAGGGAAACAGGGGGAGGCTATGGCTACACCTTC. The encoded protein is CASRETGGGYGYTF.

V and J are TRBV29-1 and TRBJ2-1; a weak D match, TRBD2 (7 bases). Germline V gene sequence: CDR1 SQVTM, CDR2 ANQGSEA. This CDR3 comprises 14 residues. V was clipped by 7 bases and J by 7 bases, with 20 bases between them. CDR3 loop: CSATMAGAGNEQFF. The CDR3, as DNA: TGCAGCGCGACCATGGCGGGGGCGGGGAATGAGCAGTTCTTC.

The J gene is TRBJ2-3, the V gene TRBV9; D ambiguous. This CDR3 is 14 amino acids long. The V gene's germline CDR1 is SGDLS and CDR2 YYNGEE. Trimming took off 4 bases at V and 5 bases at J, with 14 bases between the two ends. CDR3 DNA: TGTGCCAGCAGCCCTCCCGAGCAGGTAGATACGCAGTATTTT. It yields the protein CASSPPEQVDTQYF.

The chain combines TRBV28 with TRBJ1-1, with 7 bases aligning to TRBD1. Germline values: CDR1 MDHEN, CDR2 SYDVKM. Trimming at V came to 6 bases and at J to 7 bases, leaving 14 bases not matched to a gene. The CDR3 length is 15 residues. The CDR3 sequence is CASSTGFRGVGEAFF. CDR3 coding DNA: TGTGCCAGCAGCACGGGGTTCAGGGGGGTAGGTGAAGCTTTCTTT.

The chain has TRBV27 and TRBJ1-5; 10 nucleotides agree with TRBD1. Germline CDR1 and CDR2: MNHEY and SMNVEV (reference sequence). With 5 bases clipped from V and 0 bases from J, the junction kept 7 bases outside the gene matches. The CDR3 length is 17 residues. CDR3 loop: CASSPGQGHYSNQPQHF. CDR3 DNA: TGTGCCAGCAGTCCGGGACAGGGGCATTATAGCAATCAGCCCCAGCATTTT.

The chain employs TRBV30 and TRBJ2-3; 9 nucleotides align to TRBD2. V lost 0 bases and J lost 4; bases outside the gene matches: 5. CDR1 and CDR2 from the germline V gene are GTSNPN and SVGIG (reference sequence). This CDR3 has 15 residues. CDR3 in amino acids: CAWSVFSGRADTQYF. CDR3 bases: TGTGCCTGGAGTGTCTTTAGCGGGAGAGCAGATACGCAGTATTTT.

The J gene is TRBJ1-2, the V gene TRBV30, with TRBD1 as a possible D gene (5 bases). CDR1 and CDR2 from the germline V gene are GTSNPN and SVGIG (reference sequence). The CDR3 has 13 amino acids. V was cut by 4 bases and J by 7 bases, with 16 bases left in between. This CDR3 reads CAWTWGSAGGYTF. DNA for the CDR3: TGTGCCTGGACTTGGGGGTCAGCGGGTGGCTACACCTTC.

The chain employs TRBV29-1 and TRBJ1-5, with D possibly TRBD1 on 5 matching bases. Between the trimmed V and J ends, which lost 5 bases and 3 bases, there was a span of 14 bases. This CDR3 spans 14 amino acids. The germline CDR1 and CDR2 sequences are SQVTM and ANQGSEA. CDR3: CSVSTADYNQPQHF. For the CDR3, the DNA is TGCAGCGTTTCGACAGCGGACTACAATCAGCCCCAGCATTTT.

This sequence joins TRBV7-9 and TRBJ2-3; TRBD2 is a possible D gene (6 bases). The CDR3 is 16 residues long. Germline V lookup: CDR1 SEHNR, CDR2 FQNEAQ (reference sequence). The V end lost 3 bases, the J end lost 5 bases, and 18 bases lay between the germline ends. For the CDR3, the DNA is TGTGCCAGCAGCTTGGTCCTCGGTCAGGGAGGAGATACGCAGTATTTT. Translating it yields CASSLVLGQGGDTQYF. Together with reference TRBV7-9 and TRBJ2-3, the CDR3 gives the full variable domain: DTGVSQNPRHKITKRGQNVTFRCDPISEHNRLYWYRQTLGQGPEFLTYFQNEAQLEKSRLLSDRFSAERPKGSFSTLEIQRTEQGDSAMYLCASSLVLGQGGDTQYFGPGTRLTVL.

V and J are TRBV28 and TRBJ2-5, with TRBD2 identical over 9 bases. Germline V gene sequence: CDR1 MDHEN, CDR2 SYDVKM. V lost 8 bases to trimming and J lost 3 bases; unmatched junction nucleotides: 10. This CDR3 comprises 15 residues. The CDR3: CASQSGASGEETQYF. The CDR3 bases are TGTGCCAGCCAATCCGGGGCTAGCGGGGAAGAGACCCAGTACTTC.

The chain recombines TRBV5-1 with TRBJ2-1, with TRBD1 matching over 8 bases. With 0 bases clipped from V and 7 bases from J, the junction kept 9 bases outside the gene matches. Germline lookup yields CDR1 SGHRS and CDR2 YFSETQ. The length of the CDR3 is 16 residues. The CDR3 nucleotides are TGCGCCAGCAGCTTGGGGTACAGGACAGGGATAAATGAGCAGTTCTTC. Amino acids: CASSLGYRTGINEQFF.

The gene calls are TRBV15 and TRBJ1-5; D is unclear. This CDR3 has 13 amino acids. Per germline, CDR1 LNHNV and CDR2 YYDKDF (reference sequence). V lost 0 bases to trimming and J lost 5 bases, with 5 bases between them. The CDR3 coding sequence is TGTGCCACCAGCAGAGATGTCTATCAGCCCCAGCATTTT. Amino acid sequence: CATSRDVYQPQHF. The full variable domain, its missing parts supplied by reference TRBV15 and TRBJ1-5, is DAMVIQNPRYQVTQFGKPVTLSCSQTLNHNVMYWYQQKSSQAPKLLFHYYDKDFNNEADTPDNFQSRRPNTSFCFLDIRSPGLGDTAMYLCATSRDVYQPQHFGDGTRLSIL.

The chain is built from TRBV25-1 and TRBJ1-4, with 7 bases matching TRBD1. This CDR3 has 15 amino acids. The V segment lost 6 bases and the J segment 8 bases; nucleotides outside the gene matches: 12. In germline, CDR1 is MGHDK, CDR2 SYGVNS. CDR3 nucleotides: TGTGCCAGCAGCCCCCTCGACAGGGATGGGGAAAAACTGTTTTTT. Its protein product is CASSPLDRDGEKLFF.

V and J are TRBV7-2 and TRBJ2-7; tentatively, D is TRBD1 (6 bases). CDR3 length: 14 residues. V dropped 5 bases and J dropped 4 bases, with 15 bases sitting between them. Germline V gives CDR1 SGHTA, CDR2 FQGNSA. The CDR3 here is CASSPRTGPYEQYF. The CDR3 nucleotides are TGTGCCAGCAGCCCACGAACAGGGCCGTACGAGCAGTACTTC.

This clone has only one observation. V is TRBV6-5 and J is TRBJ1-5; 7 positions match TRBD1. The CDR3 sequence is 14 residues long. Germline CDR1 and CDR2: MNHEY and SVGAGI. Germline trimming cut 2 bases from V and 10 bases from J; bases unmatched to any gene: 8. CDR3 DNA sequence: TGTGCCAGCAGTTACCGGTCAGGGGGACGTCCCCAGCATTTT. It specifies CASSYRSGGRPQHF.

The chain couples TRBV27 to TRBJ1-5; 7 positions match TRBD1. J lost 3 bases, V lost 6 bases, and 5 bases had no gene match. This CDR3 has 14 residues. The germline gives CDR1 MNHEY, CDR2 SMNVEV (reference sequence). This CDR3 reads CASSPDRANQPQHF. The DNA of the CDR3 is TGTGCCAGCAGCCCTGACAGGGCCAATCAGCCCCAGCATTTT.

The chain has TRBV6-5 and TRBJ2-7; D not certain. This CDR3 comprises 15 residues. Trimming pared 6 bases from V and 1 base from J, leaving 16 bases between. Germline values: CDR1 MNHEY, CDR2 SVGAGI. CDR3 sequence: CASSPSAGSSYEQYF. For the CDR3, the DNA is TGTGCCAGCAGCCCCTCGGCAGGCTCATCCTACGAGCAGTACTTC.

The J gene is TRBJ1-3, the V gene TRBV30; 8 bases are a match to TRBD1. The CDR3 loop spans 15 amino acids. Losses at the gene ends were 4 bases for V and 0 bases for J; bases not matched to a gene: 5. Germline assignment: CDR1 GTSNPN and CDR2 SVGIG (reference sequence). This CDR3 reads CAWMDRARSGNTIYF. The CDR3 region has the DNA TGTGCCTGGATGGACAGGGCCCGCTCTGGAAACACCATATATTTT. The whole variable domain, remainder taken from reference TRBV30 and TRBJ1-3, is SQTIHQWPATLVQPVGSPLSLECTVEGTSNPNLYWYRQAAGRGLQLLFYSVGIGQISSEVPQNLSASRPQDRQFILSSKKLLLSDSGFYLCAWMDRARSGNTIYFGEGSWLTVV.

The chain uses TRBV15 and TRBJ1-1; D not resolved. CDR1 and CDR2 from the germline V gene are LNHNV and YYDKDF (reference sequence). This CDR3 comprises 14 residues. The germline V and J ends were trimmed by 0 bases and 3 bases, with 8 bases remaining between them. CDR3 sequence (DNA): TGTGCCACCAGCAGAGATCGGGGTGACACTGAAGCTTTCTTT. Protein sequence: CATSRDRGDTEAFF.

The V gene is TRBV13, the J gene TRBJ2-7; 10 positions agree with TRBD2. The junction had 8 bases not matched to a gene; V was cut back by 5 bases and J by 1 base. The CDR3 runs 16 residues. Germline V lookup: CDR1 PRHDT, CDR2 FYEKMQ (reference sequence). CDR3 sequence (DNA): TGTGCCAGCAGCATTCTAGCGGGAGCCCTTTCCTACGAGCAGTACTTC. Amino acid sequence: CASSILAGALSYEQYF.

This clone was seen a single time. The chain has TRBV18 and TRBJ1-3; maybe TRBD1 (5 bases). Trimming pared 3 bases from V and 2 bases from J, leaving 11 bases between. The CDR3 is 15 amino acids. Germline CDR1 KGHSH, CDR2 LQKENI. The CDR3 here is CASSPSGQPGNTIYF. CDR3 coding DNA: TGTGCCAGCTCACCTTCAGGGCAGCCTGGAAACACCATATATTTT.